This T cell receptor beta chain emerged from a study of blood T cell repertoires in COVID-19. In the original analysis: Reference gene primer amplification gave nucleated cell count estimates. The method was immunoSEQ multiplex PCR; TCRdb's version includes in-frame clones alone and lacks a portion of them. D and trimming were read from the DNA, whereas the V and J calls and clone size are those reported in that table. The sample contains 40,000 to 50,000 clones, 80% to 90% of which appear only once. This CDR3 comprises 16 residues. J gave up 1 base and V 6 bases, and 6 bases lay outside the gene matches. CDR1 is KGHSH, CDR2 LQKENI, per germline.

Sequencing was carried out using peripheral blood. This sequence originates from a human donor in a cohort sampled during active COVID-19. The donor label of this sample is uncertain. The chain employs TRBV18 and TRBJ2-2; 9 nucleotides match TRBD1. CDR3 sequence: CASSRTGDGNTGELFF. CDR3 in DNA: TGTGCCAGCTCGCGGACAGGGGATGGGAACACCGGGGAGCTGTTTTTT.